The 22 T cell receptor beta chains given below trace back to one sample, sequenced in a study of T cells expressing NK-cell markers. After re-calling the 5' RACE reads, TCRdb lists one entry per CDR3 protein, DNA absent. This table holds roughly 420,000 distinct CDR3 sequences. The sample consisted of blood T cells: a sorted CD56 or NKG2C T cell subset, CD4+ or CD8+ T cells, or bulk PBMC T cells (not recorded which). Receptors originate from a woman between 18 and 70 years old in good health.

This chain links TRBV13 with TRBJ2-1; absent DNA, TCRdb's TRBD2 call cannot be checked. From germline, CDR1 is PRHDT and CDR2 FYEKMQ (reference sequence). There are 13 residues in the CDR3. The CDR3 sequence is CASSRGAQNEQFF.

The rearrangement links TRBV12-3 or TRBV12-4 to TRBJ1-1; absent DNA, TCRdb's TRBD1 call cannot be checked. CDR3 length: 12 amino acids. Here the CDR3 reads CASNVRGTEAFF.

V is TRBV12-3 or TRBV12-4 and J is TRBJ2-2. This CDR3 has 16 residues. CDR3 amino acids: CASSFFLTGYTGELFF.

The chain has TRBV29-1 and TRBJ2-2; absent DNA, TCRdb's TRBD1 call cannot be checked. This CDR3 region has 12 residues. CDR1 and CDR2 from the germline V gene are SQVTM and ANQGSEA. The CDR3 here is CSVEQGAGELFF.

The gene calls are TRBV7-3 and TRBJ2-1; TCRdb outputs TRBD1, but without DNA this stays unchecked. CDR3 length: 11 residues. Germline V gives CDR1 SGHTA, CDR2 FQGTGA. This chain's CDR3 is CASSPGREQFF.

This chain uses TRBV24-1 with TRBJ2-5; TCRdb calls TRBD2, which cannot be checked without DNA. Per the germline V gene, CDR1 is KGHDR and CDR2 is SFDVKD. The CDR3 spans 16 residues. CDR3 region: CATSDAGRGNQETQYF.

This CDR3 is CASSLVTGPNYGYTF. J is TRBJ1-2 and V is TRBV5-5; TCRdb lists TRBD1, though no DNA is available to test this call. Germline values: CDR1 SGHKS, CDR2 YYEKEE (reference sequence). The CDR3 contains 15 residues.

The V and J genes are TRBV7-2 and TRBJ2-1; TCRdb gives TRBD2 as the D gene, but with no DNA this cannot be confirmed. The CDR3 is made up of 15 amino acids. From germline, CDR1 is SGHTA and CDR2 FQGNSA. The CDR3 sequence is CASSIRGTSSNEQFF. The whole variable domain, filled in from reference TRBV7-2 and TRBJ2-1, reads GAGVSQSPSNKVTEKGKDVELRCDPISGHTALYWYRQSLGQGLEFLIYFQGNSAPDKSGLPSDRFSAERTGGSVSTLTIQRTQQEDSAVYLCASSIRGTSSNEQFFGPGTRLTVL.

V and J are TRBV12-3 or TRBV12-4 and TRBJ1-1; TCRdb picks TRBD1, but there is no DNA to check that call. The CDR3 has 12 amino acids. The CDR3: CASSPGFAEAFF.

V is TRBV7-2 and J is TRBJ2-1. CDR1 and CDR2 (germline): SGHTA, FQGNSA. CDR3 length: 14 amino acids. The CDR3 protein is CASSLETSWGEQFF.

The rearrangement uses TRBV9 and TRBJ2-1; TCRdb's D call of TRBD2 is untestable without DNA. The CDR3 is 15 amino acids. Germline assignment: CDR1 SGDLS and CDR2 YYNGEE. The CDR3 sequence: CASSVVSGPNNEQFF.

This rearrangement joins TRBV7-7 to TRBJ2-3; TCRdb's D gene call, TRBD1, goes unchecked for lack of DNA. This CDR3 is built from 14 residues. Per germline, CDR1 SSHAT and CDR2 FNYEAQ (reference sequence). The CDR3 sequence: CASSLDGHSDTQYF.

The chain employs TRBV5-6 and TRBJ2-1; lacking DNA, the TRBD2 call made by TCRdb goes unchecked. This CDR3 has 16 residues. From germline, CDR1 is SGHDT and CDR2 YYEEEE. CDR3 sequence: CASSPEGGGTYNEQFF. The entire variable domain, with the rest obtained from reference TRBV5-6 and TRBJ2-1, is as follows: DAGVTQSPTHLIKTRGQQVTLRCSPKSGHDTVSWYQQALGQGPQFIFQYYEEEERQRGNFPDRFSGHQFPNYSSELNVNALLLGDSALYLCASSPEGGGTYNEQFFGPGTRLTVL.

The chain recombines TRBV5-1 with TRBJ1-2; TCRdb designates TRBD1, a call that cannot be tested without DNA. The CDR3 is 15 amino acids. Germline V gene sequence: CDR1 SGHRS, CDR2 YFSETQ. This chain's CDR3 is CASSLASDRAAGYTF.

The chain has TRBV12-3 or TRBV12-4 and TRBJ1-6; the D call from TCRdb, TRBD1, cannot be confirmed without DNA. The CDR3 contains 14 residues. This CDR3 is CASSLWQGESPLHF.

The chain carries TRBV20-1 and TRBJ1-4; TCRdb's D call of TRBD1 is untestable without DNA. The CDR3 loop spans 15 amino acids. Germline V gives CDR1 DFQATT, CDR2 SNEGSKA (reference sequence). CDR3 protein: CSASRGGAANEKLFF.

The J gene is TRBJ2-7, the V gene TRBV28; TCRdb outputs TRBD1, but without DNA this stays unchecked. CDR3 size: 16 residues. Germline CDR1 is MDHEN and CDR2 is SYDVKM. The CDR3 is CASTRSLDRGRNEQYF.

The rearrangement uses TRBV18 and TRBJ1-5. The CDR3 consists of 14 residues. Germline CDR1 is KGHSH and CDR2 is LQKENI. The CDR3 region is CASEAVYSNQPQHF.

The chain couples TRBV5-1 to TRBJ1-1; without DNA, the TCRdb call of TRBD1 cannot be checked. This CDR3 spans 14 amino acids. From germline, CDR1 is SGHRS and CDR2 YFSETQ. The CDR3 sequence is CASRPGGENTEAFF.

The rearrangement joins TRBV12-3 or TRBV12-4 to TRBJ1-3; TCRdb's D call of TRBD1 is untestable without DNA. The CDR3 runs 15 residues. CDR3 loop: CASSLWDRVGNTIYF.

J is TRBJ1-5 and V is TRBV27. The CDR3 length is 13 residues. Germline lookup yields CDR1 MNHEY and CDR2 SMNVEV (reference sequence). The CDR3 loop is CASSLSWQQPQHF.

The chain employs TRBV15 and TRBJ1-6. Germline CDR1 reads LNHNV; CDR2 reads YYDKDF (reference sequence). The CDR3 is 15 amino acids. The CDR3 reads CATSRVGRNNSPLHF.